This T cell receptor beta chain comes out of a study of T and B cells in COVID-19 patients. About the study: Blood was sampled from COVID-19 patients who were either actively infected or recovered. Median age was about 30 years in the recovered cohort and around 62 years in the active-infection cohort.

Whole-study findings and limits: There were around 2,300 TCR clusters exclusive to the recovered cohort, 31 with low generation probability. Patients with COVID-19 reportedly showed strongly skewed T cell receptor beta variable and joining gene usage.

Each TRB amplification used 250-500 ng of genomic DNA from blood. TRB rearrangements were amplified by multiplex PCR with BIOMED2 TRB-A/B primers. Via MiXCR, TCRdb re-called the multiplex PCR reads, giving one row per CDR3 protein. The table lists around 11,000 distinct CDR3 sequences, over 30% of them singletons. V dropped 0 bases and J dropped 4; count of bases not matched to a gene: 11. This CDR3 region has 16 residues. The germline gives CDR1 DFQATT, CDR2 SNEGSKA (reference sequence). This clonotype was counted once. Its target is not known. V is TRBV20-1 and J is TRBJ1-1; 7 nucleotides match TRBD1. The sequence derives from a human donor with active COVID-19. The sample consisted of blood. The CDR3 DNA sequence: TGCAGTGCTAGAGATACCCCAGACAGGGTTGTCACTGAAGCTTTCTTT. Translating it yields CSARDTPDRVVTEAFF.